This T cell receptor (beta chain) is from a study of CD8 T cells in Susac syndrome. Study findings and constraints: As acknowledged by the study, its TCR sequencing and HLA analysis included a relatively small number of individuals.

Between the trimmed V and J ends, which lost 4 bases and 3 bases, there was a span of 12 bases. Germline loops: CDR1 SEHNR, CDR2 FQNEAQ (reference sequence). The CDR3 sequence is 14 residues long. The controls were healthy donors who were matched for age and sex. Negative isolation was used for CD8+ and CD4+ T cells, and FACS enrichment was applied to TEMRA cells. On this clonotype: What it binds is not known.

When the RNA was reverse transcribed, random hexamers were used with an input of about 0.5 to 1 ug. TCRdb re-analysed the immunoSEQ multiplex PCR reads in MiXCR, keeping a single row per CDR3 protein. In the table there are about 140,000 distinct CDR3 sequences, roughly 94% of which are singletons. The V call is TRBV7-9, the J call TRBJ1-2; D may be TRBD1 (5 bases). The sequencing input was CD8+ T cells from PBMCs. This receptor was obtained from a human donor in good health. CDR3: CASSSTGDYYGYTF. CDR3 coding DNA: TGTGCCAGCAGCTCTACCGGGGACTACTATGGCTACACCTTC.